The 8 T cell receptor beta chains below come from one sample, sequenced in a study of blood T cells in healthy people across ages (dated by TCRdb to 2015 to 2017). The library relied on 5' RACE. Sequencer: Illumina HiSeq 2500. A second 7 to 11 cycle PCR used a sample-barcoded 5' primer and a J-beta primer mix. TCRdb reprocessing: public reads trimmed at Q25 with fastp, clones called with MiXCR, in-frame beta chains kept. Rows are combined by CDR3 protein, so each entry shows the most common genes and DNA. Recorded for this sample are 700,000 or so distinct CDR3 sequences; 22% of them occurred a single time. The ten largest clonotypes hold roughly 22% of the sample. Material for sequencing was blood. Receptor source: a man in his 70s in good health.

This chain joins TRBV12-3 or TRBV12-4 and TRBJ2-7; D remains ambiguous. The CDR3 covers 15 residues. Trimming took 5 bases from V and 0 from J, leaving 14 bases between them. The CDR3 protein is CASSNVRTDSYEQYF. DNA of the CDR3: TGTGCCAGCAGTAATGTTCGAACGGACTCCTACGAGCAGTACTTC.

This clonotype was seen a few times. The chain links TRBV7-2 to TRBJ1-1; TRBD1 aligns across 8 bases. V lost 8 bases to trimming and J lost 3 bases; unmatched junction nucleotides: 5. This CDR3 has 13 residues. CDR1 SGHTA and CDR2 FQGNSA come from the germline V gene. The DNA of the CDR3 is TGTGCCAGCCGACAGGGGAAAGACACTGAAGCTTTCTTT. It is translated as CASRQGKDTEAFF. Looking up the rest from reference TRBV7-2 and TRBJ1-1 gives the full variable domain: GAGVSQSPSNKVTEKGKDVELRCDPISGHTALYWYRQSLGQGLEFLIYFQGNSAPDKSGLPSDRFSAERTGGSVSTLTIQRTQQEDSAVYLCASRQGKDTEAFFGQGTRLTVV.

Note on this clonotype: This may be a read error: a much more frequent sequence differs by one nucleotide. CDR3 coding DNA: TGTGTCAGCAGCCAAGTAAGGGACAGCGCGGAGACCCAGTACTTC. Protein sequence: CVSSQVRDSAETQYF. This rearrangement joins TRBV4-2 to TRBJ2-5; 7 nucleotides agree with TRBD1. Looked up from germline, CDR1 is LGHNA and CDR2 is YNFKEQ. This CDR3 contains 15 residues.

This clonotype was counted a few times. This rearrangement joins TRBV5-1 to TRBJ1-1; D uncertain. The CDR3 is 13 residues long. The V end lost 2 bases, the J end lost 2 bases, and 7 bases lay between the germline ends. CDR1 is SGHRS and CDR2 is YFSETQ in the germline V gene. The CDR3 loop is CASSFQINTEAFF. The CDR3 DNA reads TGCGCCAGCAGCTTCCAGATTAACACTGAAGCTTTCTTT.

This clonotype has ten or more counts. V and J are TRBV7-3 and TRBJ2-1, with 7 positions matching TRBD2. CDR1 and CDR2 from the germline V gene are SGHTA and FQGTGA. The CDR3 runs to 16 residues. With V trimmed by 2 bases and J by 3 bases, 7 bases remained unmatched. Here the CDR3 reads CASSLGPSGLYNEQFF. CDR3 sequence (DNA): TGTGCCAGCAGCTTAGGCCCTAGCGGCCTCTACAATGAGCAGTTCTTC.

The gene calls are TRBV12-3 or TRBV12-4 and TRBJ2-2; TRBD2 agrees at 9 bases. The CDR3 runs to 16 residues. V shed 6 bases, J shed 7 bases, and the junction held 12 bases outside the gene matches. The CDR3 loop reads CASRDRAGGGNGELFF. CDR3 nucleotide sequence: TGTGCCAGCAGGGACCGAGCGGGAGGAGGTAACGGGGAGCTGTTTTTT.

The J gene is TRBJ2-1, the V gene TRBV7-7, with D possibly being TRBD1 (5 bases). CDR1 is SSHAT, CDR2 FNYEAQ, per germline (reference sequence). V lost 5 bases and J lost 13, with 21 bases in between. CDR3 length equals 14 residues. As DNA, the CDR3 is TGTGCCAGCAGCCTGGGCCCGGACACTCAAAAACAGTTCTTC. As protein: CASSLGPDTQKQFF.

V is TRBV28 and J is TRBJ1-4, with D hard to call. Trimming cost V 6 bases and J 3 bases, with 14 bases left between them. Germline assignment: CDR1 MDHEN and CDR2 SYDVKM. The CDR3 spans 15 residues. CDR3 region: CASRREGRPNEKLFF. In nucleotides, the CDR3 is TGTGCCAGCAGACGAGAGGGCAGACCTAATGAAAAACTGTTTTTT.